This TCR beta chain originates from a study of OX40 agonist ivuxolimab in advanced cancers. Study outcomes and limitations: Partial responders receiving 0.1-3.0 mg/kg showed among the lowest clonal expansion.

Per germline, CDR1 SSHAT and CDR2 FNYEAQ (reference sequence). This CDR3 region has 14 residues. Concerning this clone itself: Its antigen is not known. Mismatch with germline at one junction end may stem from a read error.

The table came from immunoSEQ multiplex PCR; TCRdb's copy has only in-frame clones and leaves some out. The sample records tens of thousands of clones, around 90% being singletons. The sequence was obtained from an adult with an advanced solid tumor such as melanoma, head and neck, liver or kidney cancer. The chain couples TRBV7-7 to TRBJ2-5, with D unresolved. The sample was CD4+ or CD8+ T cells sorted from blood, taken in a trial of the OX40 agonist ivuxolimab. The CDR3 protein is CASSLYGKQETQYF. In nucleotides, the CDR3 is TGTGCTAGCAGCTTATATGGGAAACAAGAGACCCAGTACTTC.